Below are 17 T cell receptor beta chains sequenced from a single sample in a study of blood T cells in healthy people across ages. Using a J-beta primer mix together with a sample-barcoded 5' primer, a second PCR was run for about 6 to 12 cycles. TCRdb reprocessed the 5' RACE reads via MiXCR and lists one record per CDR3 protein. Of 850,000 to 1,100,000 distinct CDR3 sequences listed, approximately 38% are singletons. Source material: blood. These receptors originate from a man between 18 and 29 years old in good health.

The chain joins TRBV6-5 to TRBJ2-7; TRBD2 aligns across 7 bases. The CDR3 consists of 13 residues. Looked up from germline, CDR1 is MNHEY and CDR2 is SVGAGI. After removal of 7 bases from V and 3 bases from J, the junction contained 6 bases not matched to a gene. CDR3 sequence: CASTKPGGYEQYF. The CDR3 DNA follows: TGTGCCAGCACGAAACCGGGAGGCTACGAGCAGTACTTC.

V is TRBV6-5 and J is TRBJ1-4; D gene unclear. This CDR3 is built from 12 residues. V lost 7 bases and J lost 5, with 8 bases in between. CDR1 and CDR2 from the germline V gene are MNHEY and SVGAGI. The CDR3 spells CASTDQNEKLFF. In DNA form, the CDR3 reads TGTGCCAGCACCGATCAGAATGAAAAACTGTTTTTT.

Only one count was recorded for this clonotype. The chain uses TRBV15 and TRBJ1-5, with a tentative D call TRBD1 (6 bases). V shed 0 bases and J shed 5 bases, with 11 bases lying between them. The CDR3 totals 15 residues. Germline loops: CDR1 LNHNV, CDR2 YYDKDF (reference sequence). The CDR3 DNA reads TGTGCCACCAGCAGAGAAACAGGGAGTTATCAGCCCCAGCATTTT. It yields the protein CATSRETGSYQPQHF.

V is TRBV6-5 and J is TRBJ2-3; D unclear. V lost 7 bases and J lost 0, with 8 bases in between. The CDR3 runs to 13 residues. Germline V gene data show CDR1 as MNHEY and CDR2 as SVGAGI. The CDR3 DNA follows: TGTGCCAGCAATACACTTAGCACAGATACGCAGTATTTT. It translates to CASNTLSTDTQYF.

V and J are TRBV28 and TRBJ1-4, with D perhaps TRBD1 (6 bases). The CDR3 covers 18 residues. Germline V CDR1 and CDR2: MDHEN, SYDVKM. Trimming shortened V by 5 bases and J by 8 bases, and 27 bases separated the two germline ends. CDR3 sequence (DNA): TGTGCCAGCAGTCCTAAAATGTTAACCAGGGGACGCGGGGAAAAACTGTTTTTT. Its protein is CASSPKMLTRGRGEKLFF.

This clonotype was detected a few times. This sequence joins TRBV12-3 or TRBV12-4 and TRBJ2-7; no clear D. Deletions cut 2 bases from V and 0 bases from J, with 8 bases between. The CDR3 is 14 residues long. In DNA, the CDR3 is TGTGCCAGCAGTTTATCGCCTCGCTCCTACGAGCAGTACTTC. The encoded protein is CASSLSPRSYEQYF.

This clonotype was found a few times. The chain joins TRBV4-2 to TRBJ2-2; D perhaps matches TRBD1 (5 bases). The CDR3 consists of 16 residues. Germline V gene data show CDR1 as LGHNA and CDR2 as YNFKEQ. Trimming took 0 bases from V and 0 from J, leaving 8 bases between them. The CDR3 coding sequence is TGTGCCAGCAGCCAAGATATCAGGGCGAACACCGGGGAGCTGTTTTTT. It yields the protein CASSQDIRANTGELFF.

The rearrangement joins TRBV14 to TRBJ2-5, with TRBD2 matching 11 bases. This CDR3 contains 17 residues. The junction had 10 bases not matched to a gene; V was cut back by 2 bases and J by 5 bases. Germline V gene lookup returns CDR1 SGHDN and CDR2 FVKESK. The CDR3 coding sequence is TGTGCCAGCAGCCAACCGTCTAGCGGGAGGCTCTGGGAGACCCAGTACTTC. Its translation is CASSQPSSGRLWETQYF.

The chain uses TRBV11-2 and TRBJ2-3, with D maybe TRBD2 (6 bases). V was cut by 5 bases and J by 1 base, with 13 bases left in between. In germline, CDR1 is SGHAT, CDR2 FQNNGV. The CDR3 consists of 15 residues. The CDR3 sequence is CASSPVTGGTDTQYF. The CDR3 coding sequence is TGTGCCAGCAGCCCAGTCACGGGGGGCACAGATACGCAGTATTTT.

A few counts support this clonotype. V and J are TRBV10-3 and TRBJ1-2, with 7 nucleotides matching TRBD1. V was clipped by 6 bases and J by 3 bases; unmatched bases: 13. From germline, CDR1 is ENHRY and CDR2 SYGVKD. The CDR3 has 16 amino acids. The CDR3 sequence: CAISGKNRGPYYGYTF. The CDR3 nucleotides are TGTGCCATCAGCGGTAAAAACAGGGGACCCTACTATGGCTACACCTTC.

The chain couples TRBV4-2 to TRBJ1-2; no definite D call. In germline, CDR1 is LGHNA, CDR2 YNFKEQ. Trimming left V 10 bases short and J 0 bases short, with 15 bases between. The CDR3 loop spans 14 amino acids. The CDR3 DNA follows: TGTGCCACCAGACCAGGCGCTACTAACTATGGCTACACCTTC. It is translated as CATRPGATNYGYTF.

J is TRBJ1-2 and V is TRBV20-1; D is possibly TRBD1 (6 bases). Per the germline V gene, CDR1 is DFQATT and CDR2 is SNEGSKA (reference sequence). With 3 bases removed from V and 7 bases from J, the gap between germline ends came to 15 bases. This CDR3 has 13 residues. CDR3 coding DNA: TGCAGTGCTAGTGTTGGGGGGGGCCCTGGCTACACCTTC. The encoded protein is CSASVGGGPGYTF.

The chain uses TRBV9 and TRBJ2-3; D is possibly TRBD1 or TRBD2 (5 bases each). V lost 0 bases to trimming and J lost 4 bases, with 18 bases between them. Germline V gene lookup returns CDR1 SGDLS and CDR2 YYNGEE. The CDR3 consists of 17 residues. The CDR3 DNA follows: TGTGCCAGCAGCGTAGTTCCTCCCGGGCAGGGAGCAGATACGCAGTATTTT. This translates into CASSVVPPGQGADTQYF.

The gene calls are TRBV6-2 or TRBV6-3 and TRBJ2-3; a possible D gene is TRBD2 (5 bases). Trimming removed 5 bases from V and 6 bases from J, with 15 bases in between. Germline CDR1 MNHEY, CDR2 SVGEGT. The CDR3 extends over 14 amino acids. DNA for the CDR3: TGTGCCAGCAGTGCAGCCGGACTCGTGGATACGCAGTATTTT. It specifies CASSAAGLVDTQYF.

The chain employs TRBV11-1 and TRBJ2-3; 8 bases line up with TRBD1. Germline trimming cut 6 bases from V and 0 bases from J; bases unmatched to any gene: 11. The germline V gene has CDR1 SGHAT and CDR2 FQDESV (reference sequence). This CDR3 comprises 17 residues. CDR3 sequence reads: CASSSTGGGTSTDTQYF. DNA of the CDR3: TGTGCCAGCAGTTCCACAGGGGGAGGAACTAGCACAGATACGCAGTATTTT.

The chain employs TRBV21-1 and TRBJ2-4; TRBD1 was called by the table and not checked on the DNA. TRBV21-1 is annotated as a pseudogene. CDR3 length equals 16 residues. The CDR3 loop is CASSKGGRGPKNIQYF. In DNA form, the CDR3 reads TGTGCCAGCAGCAAAGGGGGCAGGGGGCCCAAAAACATTCAGTACTTC.

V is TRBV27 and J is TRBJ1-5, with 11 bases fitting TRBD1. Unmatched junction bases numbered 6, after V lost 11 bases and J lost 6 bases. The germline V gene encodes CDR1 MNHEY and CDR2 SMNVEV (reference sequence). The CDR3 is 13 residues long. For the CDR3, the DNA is TGTGCCGGTGGACAGGGGGCAGGTCAGCCCCAGCATTTT. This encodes CAGGQGAGQPQHF.